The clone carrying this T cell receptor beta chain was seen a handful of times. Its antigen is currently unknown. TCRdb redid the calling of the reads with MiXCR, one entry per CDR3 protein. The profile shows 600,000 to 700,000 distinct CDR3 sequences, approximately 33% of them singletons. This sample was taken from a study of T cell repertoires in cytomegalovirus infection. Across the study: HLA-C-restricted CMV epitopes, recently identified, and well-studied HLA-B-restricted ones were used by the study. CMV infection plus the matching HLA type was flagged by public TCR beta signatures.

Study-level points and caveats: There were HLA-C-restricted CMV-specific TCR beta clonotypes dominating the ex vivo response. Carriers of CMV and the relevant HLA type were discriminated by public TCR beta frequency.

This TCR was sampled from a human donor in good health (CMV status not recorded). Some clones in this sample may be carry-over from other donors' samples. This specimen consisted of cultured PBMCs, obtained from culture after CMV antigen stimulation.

DNA of the CDR3: TGTGCCACCAGCAGAAAACGGACAGGGGGCGGAAGTCATGAGCAGTTCTTC. Amino acid sequence: CATSRKRTGGGSHEQFF. The J gene is TRBJ2-1, the V gene TRBV15; 11 bases line up with TRBD1. This CDR3 is 17 amino acids long. The germline CDR1 and CDR2 sequences are LNHNV and YYDKDF (reference sequence). V trimming: 2 bases; J trimming: 8 bases; junction bases outside the gene matches: 11.